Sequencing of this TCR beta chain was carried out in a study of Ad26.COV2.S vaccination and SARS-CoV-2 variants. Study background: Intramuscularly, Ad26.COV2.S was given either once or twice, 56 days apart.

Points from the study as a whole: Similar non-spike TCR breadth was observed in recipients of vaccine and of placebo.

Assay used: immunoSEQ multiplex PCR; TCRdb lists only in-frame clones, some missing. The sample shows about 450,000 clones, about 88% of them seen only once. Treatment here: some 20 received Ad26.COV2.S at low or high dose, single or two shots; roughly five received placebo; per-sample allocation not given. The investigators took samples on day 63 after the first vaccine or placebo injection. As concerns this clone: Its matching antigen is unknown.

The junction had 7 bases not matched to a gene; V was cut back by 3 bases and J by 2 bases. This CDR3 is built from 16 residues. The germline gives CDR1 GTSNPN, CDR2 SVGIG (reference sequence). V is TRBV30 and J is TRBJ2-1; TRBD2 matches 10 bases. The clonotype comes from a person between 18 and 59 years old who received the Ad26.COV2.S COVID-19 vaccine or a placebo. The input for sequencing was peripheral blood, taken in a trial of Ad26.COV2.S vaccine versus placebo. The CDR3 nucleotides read TGTGCCTGGAGGGGGACTAGCGTGCCCCCCTACAATGAGCAGTTCTTC. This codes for CAWRGTSVPPYNEQFF.